This T cell receptor beta chain was captured by sequencing in a study of shared clonotypes between healthy human individuals. Study at large: The study used three CD4 naive, three CD4 memory, two CD8 naive and one CD8 memory plate per donor. General study results and limits: Generally, naive subsets (rather than memory subsets) showed larger estimated richness.

Notes on this clone: The target antigen is unknown.

Sorted-subset replicate PCRs used 150 to 200 ng DNA, approximately 33,000 T cell genomes. Original data processing: ImmunoSEQ sequences covered only the junction and lacked quality scores; filtering therefore differed. Produced via immunoSEQ multiplex PCR; TCRdb's table is partial and in-frame only. D and trimming were read from the DNA, whereas the V and J calls and clone size are those reported in that table. This table holds 2 million to 2.5 million clones, 93% found once. This CDR3 has 14 residues. Looked up from germline, CDR1 is SNHLY and CDR2 is FYNNEI. J was trimmed by 4 bases and V by 9 bases; bases with no gene match: 6.

The rearrangement joins TRBV2 to TRBJ2-2; TRBD2 matches at 9 bases. This receptor was identified in a man aged 18 to 30 in good health. Some clones in this sample may be carry-over from other donors' samples. The sequenced sample was naive CD4+ T cells from PBMCs. This sample's subset: CD45RA+ positively selected. The chain's CDR3 is CARNSGSTTGELFF. Written as DNA, the CDR3 is TGTGCCAGGAATAGCGGGAGTACCACCGGGGAGCTGTTTTTT. The full variable domain, with the rest looked up from reference TRBV2 and TRBJ2-2, is EPEVTQTPSHQVTQMGQEVILRCVPISNHLYFYWYRQILGQKVEFLVSFYNNEISEKSEIFDDQFSVERPDGSNFTLKIRSTKLEDSAMYFCARNSGSTTGELFFGEGSRLTVL.